This is a list of T cell receptor beta chains from one sample in a study of monozygotic twins with inflammatory bowel disease. Following a re-call of the 5' RACE reads, TCRdb has one entry per CDR3 protein and lacks DNA. The sample's table shows approximately 140,000 distinct CDR3 sequences. Sequencing used blood. The origin of the receptors is a human donor with ulcerative colitis or Crohn's disease, or a healthy co-twin of an affected twin (not recorded which). CDR3s include the opening cysteine and the closing phenylalanine or tryptophan.

CASIRTGGETQYF,TRBV2,TRBJ2-5
CASSFKAYNSPLHF,TRBV11-2,TRBJ1-6
CASSSGQGAGNTGELFF,TRBV7-9,TRBJ2-2
CASSLDRGANYGYTF,TRBV4-2,TRBJ1-2
CASSPSAVTRGNSPLHF,TRBV18,TRBJ1-6
CASSVASRGTGPLEQYF,TRBV9,TRBJ2-7
CAADPRQGAHEQYF,TRBV30,TRBJ2-7
CASSLSTATLGDEQYF,TRBV7-6,TRBJ2-7
CASSLAGTQGDEQFF,TRBV7-8,TRBJ2-1
CASSLDYSSYEQYF,TRBV7-2,TRBJ2-7
CASTLIPGNEQYF,TRBV12-3/TRBV12-4,TRBJ2-7
CASSYSGHGSYNEQFF,TRBV6-2/TRBV6-3,TRBJ2-1
CASSQDGQGAYEQYF,TRBV4-2,TRBJ2-7
CASSQEVSQTGTGELFF,TRBV4-3,TRBJ2-2
CSARPQLLTDTQYF,TRBV20-1,TRBJ2-3
CASSINSNSGNTIYF,TRBV5-1,TRBJ1-3
CASSIELRIYSNQPQHF,TRBV19,TRBJ1-5
CASSLATTDTQYF,TRBV28,TRBJ2-3
CASNFEGGRSFNQPQHF,TRBV28,TRBJ1-5
CASSRASGRYNEQFF,TRBV7-9,TRBJ2-1
CSASKGEDGYTF,TRBV20-1,TRBJ1-2
CSARYTLGQETQYF,TRBV20-1,TRBJ2-5
CSARENRQETQYF,TRBV20-1,TRBJ2-5
CASSVAGPPQTQYF,TRBV9,TRBJ2-5
CSAVLVGFRTNNNEQFF,TRBV20-1,TRBJ2-1
CSARVSQGARETQYF,TRBV20-1,TRBJ2-5
CASSHGQGFDTQYF,TRBV7-6,TRBJ2-3
CASSVRQGEYSGYTF,TRBV5-1,TRBJ1-2
CASTIGTGVPRLLYEQYF,TRBV6-2/TRBV6-3,TRBJ2-7
CASSPGQGSHEQYF,TRBV18,TRBJ2-7
CASSSTVAVDIQYF,TRBV5-1,TRBJ2-4
CASSWSWSSRSGPNEQFF,TRBV11-2,TRBJ2-1
CATSRDSGRETGELFF,TRBV15,TRBJ2-2
CASSWGLAVDEQFF,TRBV5-1,TRBJ2-1
CSAAGLRSSYEQYF,TRBV29-1,TRBJ2-7
CASSPISPYRGGEKLFF,TRBV7-2,TRBJ1-4
CASSPSPSTGLHLHF,TRBV2,TRBJ1-6
CSAREKGSQETQYF,TRBV20-1,TRBJ2-5
CASSLMTGDYEQYF,TRBV7-2,TRBJ2-7
CASRPTSRDTQYF,TRBV6-6,TRBJ2-3
CATSRALDIGYEQYF,TRBV15,TRBJ2-7
CASTLAGGSLGTQYF,TRBV7-2,TRBJ2-3
CSAIPGQNYEQYF,TRBV20-1,TRBJ2-7
CSVGGPSDTGELFF,TRBV29-1,TRBJ2-2
CASSQGRVSYEQYF,TRBV4-2,TRBJ2-7